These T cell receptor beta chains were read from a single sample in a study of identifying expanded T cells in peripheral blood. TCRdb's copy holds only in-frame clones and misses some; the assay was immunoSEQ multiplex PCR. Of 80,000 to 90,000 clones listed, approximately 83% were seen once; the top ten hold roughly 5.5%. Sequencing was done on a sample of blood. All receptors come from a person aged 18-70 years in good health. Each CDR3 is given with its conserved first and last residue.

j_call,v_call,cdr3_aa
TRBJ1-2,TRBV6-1,CASSEFRAGAADGYTF
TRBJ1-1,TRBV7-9,CASSLSGATEAFF
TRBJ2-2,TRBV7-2,CASSLTGVGELFF
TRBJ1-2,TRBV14,CASSRSRDRGTYGYTF
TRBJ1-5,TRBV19,CARSGTLIDLNQPQHF
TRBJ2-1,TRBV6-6,CASIPGGTGGNEQFF
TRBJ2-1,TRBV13,CASRPETGLNEQFF
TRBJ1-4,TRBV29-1,CSVAVLGEKLFF
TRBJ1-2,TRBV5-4,CASSLGYPERDYGYTF
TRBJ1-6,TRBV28,CASSTVWGSDSPLHF
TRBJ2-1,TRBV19,CASSSDRGTDNEQFF
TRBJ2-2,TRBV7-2,CASSSAAGLASGELFF
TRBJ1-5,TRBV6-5,CASSYSPGNQPQHF
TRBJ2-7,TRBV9,CASSVVQTRSYEQYF
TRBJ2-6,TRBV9,CASSLKETGTSGANVLTF
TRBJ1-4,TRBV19,CASSATGTNEKLFF
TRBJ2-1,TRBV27,CASSLAARDEQFF
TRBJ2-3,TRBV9,CASSWGGLGTDTQYF
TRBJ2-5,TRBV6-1,CACRTSGRETQYF
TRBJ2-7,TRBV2,CASSDGRTDYEQYF
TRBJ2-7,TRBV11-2,CASSLGVVYEQYF
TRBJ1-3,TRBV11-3,CASSLDHDTGNTIYF
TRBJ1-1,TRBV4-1,CASSQGTYSGTEAFF
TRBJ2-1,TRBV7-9,CATVSGASYNEQFF
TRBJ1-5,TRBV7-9,CASSLTGPLSGHPNQPQHF
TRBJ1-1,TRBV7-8,CASSLVGGNTEAFF
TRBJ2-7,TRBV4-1,CASSQPDRFYEQYF
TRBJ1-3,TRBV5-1,CASSLSGVSSGNTIYF
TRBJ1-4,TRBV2,CASRGAPEGKLFF
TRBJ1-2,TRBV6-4,CASSDPYDGYTF
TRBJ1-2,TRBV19,CASSKQGNYGYTF
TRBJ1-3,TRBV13,CASSSSSSGNTIYF
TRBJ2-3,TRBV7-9,CASSPRSDTQYF
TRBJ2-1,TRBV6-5,CASSLGQDNEQFF
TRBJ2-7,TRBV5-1,CASSFEHSYEQYF
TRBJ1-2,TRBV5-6,CASSDIGPYGYTF
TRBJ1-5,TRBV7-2,CASSPVLGFYSNQPQHF
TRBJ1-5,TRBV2,CASRIGGPGPQHF
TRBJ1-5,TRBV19,CASSISRGVGQPQHF
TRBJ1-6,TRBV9,CASSVLADSNNSPLHF
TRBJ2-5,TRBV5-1,CASSLEETQYF
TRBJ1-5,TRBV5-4,CASSSKGGPNSNQPQHF
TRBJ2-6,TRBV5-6,CASSGSGSGANVLTF
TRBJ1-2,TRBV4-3,CASSHAGVGNYGYTF
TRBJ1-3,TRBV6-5,CASKEGTGNTIYF
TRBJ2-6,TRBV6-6,CASSYSGSGANVLTF
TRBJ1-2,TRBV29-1,CSVDAGASRDYGYTF
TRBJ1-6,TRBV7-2,CASSFSSRSSYNSPLHF
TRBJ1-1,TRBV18,CASSPPAGDRTEAFF
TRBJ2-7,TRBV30,CAFSLSAYEQYF